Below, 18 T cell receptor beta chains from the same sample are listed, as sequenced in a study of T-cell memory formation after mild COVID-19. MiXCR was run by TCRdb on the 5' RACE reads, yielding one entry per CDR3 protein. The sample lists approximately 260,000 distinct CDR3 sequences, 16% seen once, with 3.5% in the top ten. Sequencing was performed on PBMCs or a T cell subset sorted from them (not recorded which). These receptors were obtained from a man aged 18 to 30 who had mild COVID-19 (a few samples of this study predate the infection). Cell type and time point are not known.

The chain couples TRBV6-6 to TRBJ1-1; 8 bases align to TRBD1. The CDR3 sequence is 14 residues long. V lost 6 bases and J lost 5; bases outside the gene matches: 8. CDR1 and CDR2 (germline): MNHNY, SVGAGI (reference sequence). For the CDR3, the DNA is TGTGCCAGCAGCTTGTCAGGGGGCGCGACTGAAGCTTTCTTT. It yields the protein CASSLSGGATEAFF.

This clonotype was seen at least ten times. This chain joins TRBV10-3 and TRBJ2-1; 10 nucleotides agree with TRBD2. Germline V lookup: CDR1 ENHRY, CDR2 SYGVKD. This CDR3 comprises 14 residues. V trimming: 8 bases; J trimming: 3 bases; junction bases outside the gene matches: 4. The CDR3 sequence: CAIGAGGYYNEQFF. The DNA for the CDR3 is TGTGCCATCGGAGCGGGGGGGTACTACAATGAGCAGTTCTTC.

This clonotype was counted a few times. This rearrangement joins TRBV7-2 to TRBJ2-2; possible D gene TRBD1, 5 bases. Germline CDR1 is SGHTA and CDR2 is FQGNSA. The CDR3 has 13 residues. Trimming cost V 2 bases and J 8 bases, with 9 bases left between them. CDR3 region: CASSLQGWGELFF. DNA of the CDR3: TGTGCCAGCAGCTTACAGGGTTGGGGGGAGCTGTTTTTT.

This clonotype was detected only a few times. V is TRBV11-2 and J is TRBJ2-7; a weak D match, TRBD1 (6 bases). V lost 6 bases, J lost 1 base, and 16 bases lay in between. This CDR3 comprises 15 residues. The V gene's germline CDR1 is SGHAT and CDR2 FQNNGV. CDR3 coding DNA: TGTGCCAGCAGTTTCCTCAAACAGGGTTCCTACGAGCAGTACTTC. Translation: CASSFLKQGSYEQYF.

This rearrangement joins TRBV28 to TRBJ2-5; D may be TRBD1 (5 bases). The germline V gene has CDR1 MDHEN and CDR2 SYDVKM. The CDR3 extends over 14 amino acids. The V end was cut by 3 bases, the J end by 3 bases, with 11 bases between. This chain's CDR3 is CASSFQAREETQYF. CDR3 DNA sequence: TGTGCCAGCAGTTTTCAGGCCAGGGAAGAGACCCAGTACTTC.

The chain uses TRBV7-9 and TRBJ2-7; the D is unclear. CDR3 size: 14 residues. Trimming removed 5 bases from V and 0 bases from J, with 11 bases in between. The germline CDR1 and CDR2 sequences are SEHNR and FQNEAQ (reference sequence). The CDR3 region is CASSRPPISYEQYF. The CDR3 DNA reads TGTGCCAGCAGCCGTCCTCCCATCTCCTACGAGCAGTACTTC.

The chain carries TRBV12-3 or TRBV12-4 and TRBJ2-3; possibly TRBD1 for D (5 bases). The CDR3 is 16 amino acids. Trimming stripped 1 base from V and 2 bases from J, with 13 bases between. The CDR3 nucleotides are TGTGCCAGCAGTTTAGGGCAGGGTGGTTTCACAGATACGCAGTATTTT. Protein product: CASSLGQGGFTDTQYF.

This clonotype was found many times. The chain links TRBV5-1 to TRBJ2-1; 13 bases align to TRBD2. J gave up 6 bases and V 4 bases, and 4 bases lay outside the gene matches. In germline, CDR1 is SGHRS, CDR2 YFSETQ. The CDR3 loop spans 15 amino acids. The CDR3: CASSKTSGGANEQFF. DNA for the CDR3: TGCGCCAGCAGCAAAACTAGCGGGGGGGCCAATGAGCAGTTCTTC.

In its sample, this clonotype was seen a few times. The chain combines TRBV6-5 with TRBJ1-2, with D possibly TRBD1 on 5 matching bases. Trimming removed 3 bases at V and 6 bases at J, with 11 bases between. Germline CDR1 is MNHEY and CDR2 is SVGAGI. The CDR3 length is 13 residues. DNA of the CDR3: TGTGCCAGCAGTTATCCAGGGTCTCATGGCTACACCTTC. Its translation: CASSYPGSHGYTF.

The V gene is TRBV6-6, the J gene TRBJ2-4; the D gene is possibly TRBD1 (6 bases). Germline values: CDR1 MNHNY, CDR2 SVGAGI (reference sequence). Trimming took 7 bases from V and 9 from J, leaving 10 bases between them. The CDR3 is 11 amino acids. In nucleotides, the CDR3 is TGTGCCAGCACAGGGGAATCCATTCAGTACTTC. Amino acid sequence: CASTGESIQYF.

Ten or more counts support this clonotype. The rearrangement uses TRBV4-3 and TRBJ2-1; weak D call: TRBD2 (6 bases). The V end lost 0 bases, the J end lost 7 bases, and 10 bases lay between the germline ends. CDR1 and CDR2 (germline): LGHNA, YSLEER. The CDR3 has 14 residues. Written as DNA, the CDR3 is TGCGCCAGCAGCCAAGATCGGGGGAAGAATGAGCAGTTCTTC. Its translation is CASSQDRGKNEQFF.

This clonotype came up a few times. CDR3 bases: TGCAGTGCTAGTCCAGCGGGGGGGCGGAATGAGCAGTTCTTC. It yields the protein CSASPAGGRNEQFF. J is TRBJ2-1 and V is TRBV20-1; 10 nucleotides agree with TRBD2. V shed 3 bases, J shed 7 bases, and the junction held 6 bases outside the gene matches. Germline V gene lookup returns CDR1 DFQATT and CDR2 SNEGSKA (reference sequence). The CDR3 is 14 residues long.

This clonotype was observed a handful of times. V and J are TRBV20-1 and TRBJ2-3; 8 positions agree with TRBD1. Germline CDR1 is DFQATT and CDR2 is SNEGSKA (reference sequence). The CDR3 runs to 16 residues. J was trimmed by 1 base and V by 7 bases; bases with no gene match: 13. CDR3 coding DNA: TGCAGTGTTCCGACAGGGGCCGCAAGGGGCACAGATACGCAGTATTTT. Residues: CSVPTGAARGTDTQYF.

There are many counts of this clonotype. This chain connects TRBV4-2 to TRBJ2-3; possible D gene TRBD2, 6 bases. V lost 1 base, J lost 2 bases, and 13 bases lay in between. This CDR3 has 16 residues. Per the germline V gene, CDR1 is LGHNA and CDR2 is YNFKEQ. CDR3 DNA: TGTGCCAGCAGCCAAGGAAGAGGAGGGGACACAGATACGCAGTATTTT. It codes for CASSQGRGGDTDTQYF.

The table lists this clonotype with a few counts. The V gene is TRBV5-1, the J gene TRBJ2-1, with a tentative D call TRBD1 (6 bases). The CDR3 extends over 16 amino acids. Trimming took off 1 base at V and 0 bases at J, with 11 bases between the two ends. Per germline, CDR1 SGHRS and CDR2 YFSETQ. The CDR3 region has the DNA TGCGCCAGCAGCTTGTCTGGACAGAGCTCCTACAATGAGCAGTTCTTC. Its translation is CASSLSGQSSYNEQFF.

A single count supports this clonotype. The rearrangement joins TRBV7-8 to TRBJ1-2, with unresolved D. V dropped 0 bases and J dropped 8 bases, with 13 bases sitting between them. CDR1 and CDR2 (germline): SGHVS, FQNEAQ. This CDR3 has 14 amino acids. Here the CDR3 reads CASSLARSYRGYTF. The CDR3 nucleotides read TGTGCCAGCAGCTTAGCGCGTTCGTATCGGGGCTACACCTTC. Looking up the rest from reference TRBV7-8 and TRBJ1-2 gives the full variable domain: GAGVSQSPRYKVAKRGQDVALRCDPISGHVSLFWYQQALGQGPEFLTYFQNEAQLDKSGLPSDRFFAERPEGSVSTLKIQRTQQEDSAVYLCASSLARSYRGYTFGSGTRLTVV.

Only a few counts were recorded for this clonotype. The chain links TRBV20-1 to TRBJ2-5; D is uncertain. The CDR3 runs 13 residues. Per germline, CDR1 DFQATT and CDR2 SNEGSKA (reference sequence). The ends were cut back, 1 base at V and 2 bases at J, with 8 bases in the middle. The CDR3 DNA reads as TGCAGTGCTAGAGTTCCCGCGCAAGAGACCCAGTACTTC. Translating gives CSARVPAQETQYF.

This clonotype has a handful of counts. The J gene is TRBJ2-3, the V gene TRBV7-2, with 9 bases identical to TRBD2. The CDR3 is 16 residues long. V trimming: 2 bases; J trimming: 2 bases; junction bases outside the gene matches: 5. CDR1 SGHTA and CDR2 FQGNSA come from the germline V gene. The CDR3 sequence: CASSLSAGGPTDTQYF. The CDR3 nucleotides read TGTGCCAGCAGCTTATCAGCGGGGGGCCCCACAGATACGCAGTATTTT.